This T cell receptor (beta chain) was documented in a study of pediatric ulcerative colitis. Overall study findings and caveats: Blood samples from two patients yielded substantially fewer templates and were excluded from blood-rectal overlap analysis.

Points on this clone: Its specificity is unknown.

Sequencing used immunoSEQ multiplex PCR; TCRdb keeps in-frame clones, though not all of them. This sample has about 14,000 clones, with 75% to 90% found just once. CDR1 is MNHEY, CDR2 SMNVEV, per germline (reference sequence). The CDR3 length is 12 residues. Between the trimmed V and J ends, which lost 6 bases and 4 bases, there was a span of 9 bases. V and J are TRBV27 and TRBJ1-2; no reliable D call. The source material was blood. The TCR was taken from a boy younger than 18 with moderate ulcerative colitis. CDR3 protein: CASRAGFYGYTF. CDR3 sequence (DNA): TGTGCCAGCAGGGCGGGCTTCTATGGCTACACCTTC.